This record covers a single TCR beta chain. Its target is not known. The data derive from a study of T cell responses to AZD1222 COVID-19 vaccine. Study-wide results and caveats: Across the whole spike, CD4 TCRs peaked at regions 160-218 and 743-854. The donor cohort was predominantly white British with a female majority, and clonal diversity may have been underestimated.

Produced via immunoSEQ multiplex PCR; TCRdb's table is partial and in-frame only. The sample shows over 100,000 clones, approximately 86% of them seen only once. The input for sequencing was peripheral blood, taken on day 0 of AZD1222 vaccination. The TCR sequence derives from an adult in good health.

CDR3 sequence (DNA): TGTGCCAGCAGCCCCCGGACTAGCGGAGATCTTATGAGCTCCTACAATGAGCAGTTCTTC. This translates into CASSPRTSGDLMSSYNEQFF. The chain joins TRBV11-3 to TRBJ2-1; 10 bases fit TRBD2. The CDR3 is 20 residues long. The germline gives CDR1 SGHNT, CDR2 YENEEA. The V and J ends lost 5 bases and 0 bases, in that order; junction bases with no gene match: 16.